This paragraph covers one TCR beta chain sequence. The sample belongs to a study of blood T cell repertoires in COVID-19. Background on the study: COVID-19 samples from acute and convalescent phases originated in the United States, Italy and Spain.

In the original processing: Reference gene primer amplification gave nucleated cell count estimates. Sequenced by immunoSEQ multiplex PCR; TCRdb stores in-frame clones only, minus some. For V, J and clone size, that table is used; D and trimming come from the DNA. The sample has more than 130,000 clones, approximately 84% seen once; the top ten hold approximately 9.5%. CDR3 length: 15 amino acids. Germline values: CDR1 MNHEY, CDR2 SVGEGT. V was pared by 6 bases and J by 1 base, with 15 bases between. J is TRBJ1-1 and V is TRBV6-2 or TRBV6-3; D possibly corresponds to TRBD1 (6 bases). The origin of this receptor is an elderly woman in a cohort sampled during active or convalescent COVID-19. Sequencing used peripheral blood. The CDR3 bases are TGTGCCAGCAGCGTTTCGGGGACACCGAACACTGAAGCTTTCTTT. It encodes CASSVSGTPNTEAFF.